Shown below are 25 T cell receptor beta chains from a single sample sequenced in a study of tumor-infiltrating lymphocytes in primary liver carcinoma (dated by TCRdb to 2016 to 2017). The run used an Illumina HiSeq 2500. Using a constant-region primer and ProtoScript II reverse transcriptase, TCRbeta-specific cDNA was reverse-transcribed from approximately 500 ng total RNA. The TCRbeta libraries were prepared through three rounds of nested multiplex PCR following a slightly modified ARM-PCR procedure. The first two PCR rounds used multiplex TRBV1-TRBV30 forward primers with a Cbeta reverse primer, each for roughly 10 cycles. TCRdb reprocessed the public reads (quality trimming at Q25 with fastp, clone calling with MiXCR) and kept in-frame beta chains. Each CDR3 protein gets just one entry, which takes the most common genes and DNA from the rows behind it. For this sample the table gives around 79,000 distinct CDR3 sequences, of which around 66% were detected only once. About 28% of the sample lies in the top ten.

Total RNA and DNA were co-extracted from about 19-30 mg of bulk tissue with the AllPrep DNA/RNA mini kit, without cell sorting. Sample: tumor-adjacent normal liver tissue. The receptors were gathered from a man aged 35 to 55 with primary liver carcinoma and hepatitis B virus infection.

Comment on this clonotype: One end of the junction does not line up with germline, which may come from a read error. CDR3 loop: CSVTEYNEHFF. For the CDR3, the DNA is TGCAGCGTAACAGAATACAATGAGCATTTCTTC. The chain recombines TRBV29-1 with TRBJ2-1, with D hard to call. Germline V gives CDR1 SQVTM, CDR2 ANQGSEA. The CDR3 extends over 11 amino acids.

Regarding this clonotype: An end of the junction does not agree with germline; a read error may underlie this. The chain has TRBV6-1 and TRBJ1-2; D is unresolved. CDR3 size: 16 residues. Germline-derived CDR1 and CDR2 are MNHNS and SASEGT. CDR3 DNA sequence: TGTGCCAGCAGTGAAGGACGGTGGCCGCAGGTCTATGGCTGCACCTTC. Translation gives CASSEGRWPQVYGCTF.

Comment on this clonotype: The junction and the germline gene differ at one end; a read error may be behind it. This chain uses TRBV4-2 with TRBJ2-4; weak D call: TRBD2 (7 bases). The CDR3 runs 16 residues. Germline CDR1 is LGHNA and CDR2 is YNFKEQ. CDR3 nucleotides: TGTGCCAGCAGCCAAGATGCGGGGGCGCGGACAATATCCCCTACCTTC. Translation gives CASSQDAGARTISPTF.

In regard to this clonotype: The CDR3 does not close with the conserved phenylalanine or tryptophan, likely indicating a read error. This chain connects TRBV12-3 or TRBV12-4 to TRBJ2-5; D remains unclear. CDR3 size: 13 residues. This CDR3 is CANSLRSEETQYL. CDR3 nucleotide sequence: TGTGCCAACAGTTTGAGGTCAGAAGAGACTCAGTACCTC.

With regard to this clonotype: A junction boundary mismatches the germline segment, possibly from a read error. This chain uses TRBV11-2 with TRBJ2-7; a possible D gene is TRBD1 (5 bases). Germline lookup yields CDR1 SGHAT and CDR2 FQNNGV. The CDR3 covers 13 residues. The CDR3 region is CANSLATVYEQYF. CDR3 bases: TGTGCCAATAGCTTGGCGACAGTCTACGAACAGTACTTC. Filled out from reference TRBV11-2 and TRBJ2-7, the complete variable domain reads EAGVAQSPRYKIIEKRQSVAFWCNPISGHATLYWYQQILGQGPKLLIQFQNNGVVDDSQLPKDRFSAERLKGVDSTLKIQPAKLEDSAVYLCANSLATVYEQYFGPGTRLTVT.

The chain carries TRBV29-1 and TRBJ2-5; no reliable D call. V was pared by 7 bases and J by 5 bases, with 8 bases between. This CDR3 contains 10 residues. Germline V gene sequence: CDR1 SQVTM, CDR2 ANQGSEA. The CDR3 DNA sequence: TGCAGCGGTAGAAGGGAGACCCAGTACTTC. Encoded protein: CSGRRETQYF.

With respect to this clonotype: The CDR3 carries no conserved terminal phenylalanine or tryptophan, so it likely arises from a read error. J is TRBJ2-7 and V is TRBV4-3; D gene unclear. This CDR3 comprises 14 residues. V gave up 3 bases and J gave up 6 bases, with 15 bases separating them. Germline V gene data show CDR1 as LGHNA and CDR2 as YSLEER. The CDR3 region is CASSHLDGAGEQYL. Here the CDR3 DNA reads TGCGCCAGCAGCCACCTGGACGGAGCAGGCGAGCAGTACCTC.

A note on this clonotype: No conserved phenylalanine or tryptophan is present at the end of the CDR3, so a read error is the likely explanation. The chain links TRBV6-5 to TRBJ2-1; TRBD2 agrees at 15 bases. This CDR3 comprises 16 residues. Germline V gene data show CDR1 as MNHEY and CDR2 as SVGAGI. CDR3 region: CANSYVGLAGGDEQFL. The CDR3 bases are TGTGCCAACAGTTACGTCGGACTAGCGGGAGGGGATGAGCAGTTCCTC.

Comments on this clonotype: A clone one base away is much larger, so this may be a read error. The V call is TRBV6-4, the J call TRBJ2-3; 9 bases line up with TRBD1. The CDR3 consists of 15 residues. Germline values: CDR1 MRHNA, CDR2 SNTAGT. This CDR3 reads CVSSDSDRGVDTQYF. The CDR3, as DNA: TGTGTCAGCAGTGACTCGGACAGGGGCGTAGATACGCAGTATTTT.

Of note for this clonotype: This may arise from a read error, as a much more abundant clone is one base away. The conserved final phenylalanine or tryptophan is absent from the CDR3, which likely points to a read error. The genes are TRBV11-2 and TRBJ2-1, with D maybe TRBD2 (6 bases). Germline-derived CDR1 and CDR2 are SGHAT and FQNNGV. CDR3 length: 14 amino acids. V lost 6 bases, J lost 7 bases, and 16 bases lay in between. Here the CDR3 DNA reads TGTGCCAGCAGTTCAGCGGGCCCTGGGAATGAGCAGTTCTTA. As protein: CASSSAGPGNEQFL.

The rearrangement joins TRBV29-1 to TRBJ2-3; 10 nucleotides match TRBD1. The CDR3 runs to 14 residues. Trimming at V came to 5 bases and at J to 10 bases, leaving 12 bases not matched to a gene. The V gene's germline CDR1 is SQVTM and CDR2 ANQGSEA. The CDR3 sequence is CSVSGTGASDSQYF. The CDR3 DNA reads TGCAGCGTTTCCGGGACAGGGGCGTCCGATTCGCAGTATTTT.

Turning to this clonotype: One junction end does not reproduce the germline sequence, and a read error may be involved. The CDR3 coding sequence is TGTGCCAACAGCTCCCGAGGCCTCAGGACAGGCCTCTACGAGCAGTATTTC. Residues: CANSSRGLRTGLYEQYF. This chain connects TRBV7-9 to TRBJ2-7, with TRBD1 identical over 7 bases. Per the germline V gene, CDR1 is SEHNR and CDR2 is FQNEAQ (reference sequence). This CDR3 has 17 amino acids.

The chain is built from TRBV28 and TRBJ2-2; 15 nucleotides line up with TRBD2. Losses at the gene ends were 4 bases for V and 5 bases for J; bases not matched to a gene: 5. The V gene's germline CDR1 is MDHEN and CDR2 SYDVKM. The CDR3 is 17 amino acids. CDR3 DNA: TGTGCCAGCAGTTCGATGGGACTAGCGGGAGGTACCGGGGAGCTGTTTTTT. Protein product: CASSSMGLAGGTGELFF.

The gene calls are TRBV7-8 and TRBJ2-7; D may be TRBD1 (7 bases). CDR1 SGHVS and CDR2 FQNEAQ come from the germline V gene. This CDR3 has 13 amino acids. V was trimmed by 10 bases and J by 0 bases, leaving 13 bases between them. The CDR3 DNA reads as TGTGCCATCAGGGGGGTGGGCTCCTACGAGCAGTACTTC. It specifies CAIRGVGSYEQYF.

CDR3 DNA: TGTGCCAGCAGCGCACTGACCGGCCGGGCGTACGAGCAGTACTTC. Amino acids: CASSALTGRAYEQYF. The chain employs TRBV5-4 and TRBJ2-7, with D unresolved. Trimming took 4 bases from V and 4 from J, leaving 18 bases between them. The CDR3 has 15 residues. Germline assignment: CDR1 SGHNT and CDR2 YYREEE (reference sequence).

As to this clonotype: This is likely a read error, given that the CDR3 carries no conserved phenylalanine or tryptophan at its end. It is unclear where the CDR3 begins or ends on the DNA, so no DNA is shown, and the CDR3 is as TCRdb lists it. The V call is TRBV4-1, the J call TRBJ2-7; the table gives TRBD1 as D, unverified against the DNA. CDR1 is MGHRA, CDR2 YSYEKL, per germline. The CDR3 totals 15 residues, both ends included. This CDR3 reads CASSQTRTEPRERYL.

The chain joins TRBV11-1 to TRBJ2-1; D is perhaps TRBD2 (5 bases). From germline, CDR1 is SGHAT and CDR2 FQDESV (reference sequence). Trimming shortened V by 5 bases and J by 4 bases, and 12 bases separated the two germline ends. The CDR3 contains 14 residues. CDR3 loop: CASSPSADYNEQFF. CDR3 in DNA: TGTGCCAGCAGCCCATCAGCGGATTACAATGAGCAGTTCTTC.

With regard to this clonotype: A much larger clone is a single base away; this may be a read error. The CDR3 ends on some other residue instead of the conserved phenylalanine or tryptophan, so this is likely a read error. The J gene is TRBJ2-3, the V gene TRBV11-3; 9 nucleotides match TRBD2. Germline CDR1 and CDR2: SGHNT and YENEEA. V was pared by 5 bases and J by 7 bases, with 13 bases of the junction left unmatched. The CDR3 spans 16 residues. In DNA, the CDR3 is TGTGCCAGCAGCGGCAGCCCGGCGGGAGGGGTGTATACGCAGTATTTA. It yields the protein CASSGSPAGGVYTQYL.

The chain carries TRBV7-8 and TRBJ2-1, with a weak D call TRBD2 (5 bases). CDR3 size: 18 residues. V lost 5 bases and J lost 3, with 23 bases in between. The V gene's germline CDR1 is SGHVS and CDR2 FQNEAQ. The CDR3 reads CASSPLGSAAVFYNEQFF. The CDR3 DNA reads TGTGCCAGCAGCCCGCTTGGAAGCGCAGCGGTCTTCTACAATGAGCAGTTCTTC.

Of note for this clonotype: A read error is possible here, since a much larger clone lies one base away. The chain employs TRBV29-1 and TRBJ2-3, with 10 bases fitting TRBD2. This CDR3 contains 14 residues. The V gene end was trimmed by 8 bases and the J gene end by 6 bases; junction bases not matched to a gene: 11. Germline V gene lookup returns CDR1 SQVTM and CDR2 ANQGSEA. In nucleotides, the CDR3 is TGCAGCTTCATAGCGGGAGGTAGTGGTGATACGCAGTATTTT. The encoded protein is CSFIAGGSGDTQYF.

This clonotype came up many times. The chain couples TRBV19 to TRBJ2-7; 7 bases map to TRBD2. V lost 3 bases, J lost 0 bases, and 2 bases stayed unmatched. This CDR3 has 14 residues. CDR1 LNHDA and CDR2 SQIVND come from the germline V gene (reference sequence). CDR3 sequence (DNA): TGTGCCAGTAGTATCGGGGGGAGCTCCTACGAGCAGTACTTC. This codes for CASSIGGSSYEQYF.

This clonotype showed up just once. A much larger clone is a single base away; this may be a read error. The chain links TRBV7-9 to TRBJ2-7, with TRBD1 matching over 7 bases. Germline lookup yields CDR1 SEHNR and CDR2 FQNEAQ (reference sequence). The CDR3 spans 13 residues. CDR3 nucleotide sequence: TGTGCCAGCAGTTCGGACAGGACCTACAAGCAGTACTTC. Translation: CASSSDRTYKQYF. Using reference TRBV7-9 and TRBJ2-7 for the parts outside the CDR3, the full variable domain is DTGVSQNPRHKITKRGQNVTFRCDPISEHNRLYWYRQTLGQGPEFLTYFQNEAQLEKSRLLSDRFSAERPKGSFSTLEIQRTEQGDSAMYLCASSSDRTYKQYFGPGTRLTVT.

A word on this clonotype: A much larger clone sits a single nucleotide away, making a read error possible. The gene calls are TRBV6-2 or TRBV6-3 and TRBJ2-3; TRBD1 matches 8 bases. Germline CDR1 is MNHEY and CDR2 is SVGEGT. The V gene end was trimmed by 2 bases and the J gene end by 3 bases; junction bases not matched to a gene: 7. This CDR3 contains 16 residues. The CDR3 loop is CASSYGDRTWTDTQYF. The CDR3 DNA reads TGTGCCAGCAGTTACGGGGACAGGACTTGGACAGATACGCAGTATTTT.

The count of this clonotype is one. The CDR3 does not close with the conserved phenylalanine or tryptophan, likely indicating a read error. The chain links TRBV12-3 or TRBV12-4 to TRBJ1-2; 7 bases match TRBD1. The CDR3 covers 13 residues. V gave up 5 bases and J gave up 4 bases; unmatched junction bases: 4. The CDR3 loop reads CASSTGTVYGYTL. The DNA of the CDR3 is TGTGCCAGCAGTACAGGGACAGTCTATGGCTACACCCTC.

The sample holds a few counts of this clonotype. Given a much more abundant clone one base away, this may be a read error. The chain is built from TRBV6-1 and TRBJ2-7; D not resolved. There are 14 residues in the CDR3. Germline lookup yields CDR1 MNHNS and CDR2 SASEGT. CDR3 sequence reads: CAGSEAPDGYEQYF. CDR3 nucleotides: TGTGCCGGCAGTGAAGCCCCGGACGGCTACGAGCAGTACTTC.